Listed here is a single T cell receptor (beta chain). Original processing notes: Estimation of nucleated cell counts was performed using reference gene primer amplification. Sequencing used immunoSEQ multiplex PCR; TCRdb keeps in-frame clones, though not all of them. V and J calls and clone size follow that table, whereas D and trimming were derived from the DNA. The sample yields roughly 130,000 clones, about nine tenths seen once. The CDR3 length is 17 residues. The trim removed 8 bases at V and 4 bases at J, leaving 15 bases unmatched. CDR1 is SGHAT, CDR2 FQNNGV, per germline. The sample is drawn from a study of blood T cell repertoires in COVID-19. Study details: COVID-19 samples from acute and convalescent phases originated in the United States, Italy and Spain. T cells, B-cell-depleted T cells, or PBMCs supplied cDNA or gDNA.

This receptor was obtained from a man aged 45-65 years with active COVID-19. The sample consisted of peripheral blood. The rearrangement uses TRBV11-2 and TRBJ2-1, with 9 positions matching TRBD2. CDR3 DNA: TGTGCCAGCTTCCCCGGGGCTAGCGGGAAGGGGTACAATGAGCAGTTCTTC. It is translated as CASFPGASGKGYNEQFF.